This entry lists 6 T cell receptor beta chains sequenced from one sample in a study of T cells after yellow fever vaccination. One entry per CDR3 protein, called by TCRdb with MiXCR from the 5' RACE reads. The table lists more than 90,000 distinct CDR3 sequences, 7% to 8.5% of them singletons, with about 25% in the top ten. The material was CD8+ T cells sorted from PBMCs, obtained 45 days after the yellow fever booster vaccination. The origin of the receptors is a man under 40 who received the YFV17D yellow fever vaccine.

In this sample, this clonotype turned up many times. This chain connects TRBV6-2 or TRBV6-3 to TRBJ2-1; D call uncertain. From germline, CDR1 is MNHEY and CDR2 SVGEGT. V was cut by 8 bases and J by 8 bases, with 10 bases left in between. The CDR3 spans 11 residues. The CDR3 protein is CASGKDDEQFF. The CDR3 bases are TGTGCCAGCGGAAAGGACGATGAGCAGTTCTTC.

This clonotype was seen only a few times. At one boundary the junction diverges from the germline segment, which might be a read error. The V gene is TRBV7-7, the J gene TRBJ2-3; TRBD2 is a possible D gene (5 bases). Germline CDR1 and CDR2: SSHAT and FNYEAQ (reference sequence). The CDR3 loop spans 15 amino acids. The CDR3, as DNA: TGTGCTAGCAGCAAAGAGCTAGCCGACGTAGATACGCAGTATTTT. This encodes CASSKELADVDTQYF.

This clonotype was recorded at least ten times. The chain joins TRBV29-1 to TRBJ2-1, with D possibly TRBD2 on 5 matching bases. CDR3 length: 15 residues. Per germline, CDR1 SQVTM and CDR2 ANQGSEA. Trimming removed 6 bases at V and 4 bases at J, with 19 bases between. The CDR3 is CSVADRIVPYNEQFF. The CDR3 coding sequence is TGCAGCGTAGCGGACCGAATAGTACCATACAATGAGCAGTTCTTC.

This clonotype has at least ten counts. The J gene is TRBJ2-2, the V gene TRBV10-1, with D possibly being TRBD2 (6 bases). With 5 bases removed from V and 0 bases from J, the gap between germline ends came to 13 bases. The CDR3 runs to 16 residues. Germline V gene sequence: CDR1 WNHNN, CDR2 SYGVQD (reference sequence). The CDR3 loop is CASSLTRSPNTGELFF. CDR3 DNA: TGCGCCAGCAGTCTGACTAGATCCCCGAACACCGGGGAGCTGTTTTTT.

This clonotype turned up a few times. This sequence joins TRBV6-1 and TRBJ2-7; 10 bases match TRBD1. Germline trimming cut 5 bases from V and 5 bases from J; bases unmatched to any gene: 9. CDR1 MNHNS and CDR2 SASEGT come from the germline V gene. This CDR3 is 15 amino acids long. CDR3 in DNA: TGTGCCAGCAGTACCGGGACAGGGGTCGTCCACGAGCAGTACTTC. Its translation: CASSTGTGVVHEQYF.

At least ten counts were recorded for this clonotype. The chain is built from TRBV6-1 and TRBJ2-7; the match to TRBD1 covers 7 bases. Germline V gene sequence: CDR1 MNHNS, CDR2 SASEGT. Trimming at V came to 6 bases and at J to 3 bases, leaving 8 bases not matched to a gene. The CDR3 is 14 amino acids. In DNA form, the CDR3 reads TGTGCCAGCAGGGAATCGGGACAGTACTACGAGCAGTACTTC. It specifies CASRESGQYYEQYF.